The rows below give T cell receptor beta chains drawn from one sample of a study of blood T cell repertoires in COVID-19. The assay was immunoSEQ multiplex PCR, and TCRdb's table has in-frame clones only and misses some. The table has 120,000 or so clones, around 79% seen once. Sequences were obtained from peripheral blood. The receptors derive from a man aged 50-60 years with acute or convalescent COVID-19. Each CDR3 is given with its conserved first and last residue. Each record gives: J gene, V gene, clone size, D gene, CDR3 DNA, CDR3 protein. The D gene is left open where the match is weak. Clone size appears in some rows only: once, few, many, or a class for an expanded clone.

J gene: TRBJ2-2; V gene: TRBV3-1/TRBV3-2; clone size: once; D gene: -; CDR3 DNA: TGTGCCAGCAGGCCCACAGGGCTGGGCGGGGAGCTGTTTTTT; CDR3 protein: CASRPTGLGGELFF
J gene: TRBJ2-5; V gene: TRBV6-5; clone size: -; D gene: TRBD2; CDR3 DNA: TGTGCCAGCAGTAGAGCGGGAGCACAAGAGACCCAGTACTTC; CDR3 protein: CASSRAGAQETQYF
J gene: TRBJ2-5; V gene: TRBV7-6; clone size: -; D gene: TRBD2; CDR3 DNA: TGTGCCAGCAGCTTAGGACGTACTAGCGGAGCACAAGAGACCCAGTACTTC; CDR3 protein: CASSLGRTSGAQETQYF
J gene: TRBJ2-7; V gene: TRBV7-3; clone size: -; D gene: TRBD1; CDR3 DNA: TGTGCCAGCAGCTTGGGGGACAGTTACGAGCAGTACTTC; CDR3 protein: CASSLGDSYEQYF
J gene: TRBJ1-3; V gene: TRBV4-2; clone size: few; D gene: -; CDR3 DNA: TGTGCCAGCAGGGAGACGGGGTCCTCTGGAAACACCATATATTTT; CDR3 protein: CASRETGSSGNTIYF
J gene: TRBJ1-3; V gene: TRBV28; clone size: -; D gene: -; CDR3 DNA: TGTGCCAGCAGCCTCGGGTTTTACATGGGAAACACCATATATTTT; CDR3 protein: CASSLGFYMGNTIYF
J gene: TRBJ1-1; V gene: TRBV6-5; clone size: -; D gene: -; CDR3 DNA: -; CDR3 protein: CASSLDNSNTEAFF
J gene: TRBJ2-2; V gene: TRBV6-5; clone size: -; D gene: TRBD1; CDR3 DNA: TGTGCCAGCATCCCCGGGACAGCGAACACCGGGGAGCTGTTTTTT; CDR3 protein: CASIPGTANTGELFF
J gene: TRBJ2-7; V gene: TRBV2; clone size: -; D gene: TRBD2; CDR3 DNA: TGTGCCAGCAGACGGCTAGCGGGTTTCTACGAGCAGTACTTC; CDR3 protein: CASRRLAGFYEQYF
J gene: TRBJ1-4; V gene: TRBV5-1; clone size: -; D gene: -; CDR3 DNA: TGCGCCAGCAGTCTCCCAGGGGTAGGAGAAAAACTGTTTTTT; CDR3 protein: CASSLPGVGEKLFF
J gene: TRBJ1-2; V gene: TRBV10-3; clone size: -; D gene: -; CDR3 DNA: TGTGCCATCAGTGAGTCGCGGGGCTACACCTTC; CDR3 protein: CAISESRGYTF
J gene: TRBJ1-2; V gene: TRBV2; clone size: -; D gene: -; CDR3 DNA: TGTGCCAGCACCCCAGGAGGCGACTATGGCTACACCTTC; CDR3 protein: CASTPGGDYGYTF
J gene: TRBJ2-5; V gene: TRBV2; clone size: -; D gene: TRBD2; CDR3 DNA: TGTGCCAGCAGTTTAGCGGGGGGCCGACCGGAGACCCAGTACTTC; CDR3 protein: CASSLAGGRPETQYF
J gene: TRBJ1-1; V gene: TRBV15; clone size: -; D gene: -; CDR3 DNA: TGTGCCACACAGCTATCCCCGAACACTGAAGCTTTCTTT; CDR3 protein: CATQLSPNTEAFF
J gene: TRBJ2-3; V gene: TRBV5-4; clone size: -; D gene: TRBD1; CDR3 DNA: TGTGCCAGCAGCTTGGAGGGACAGGCCACAGATACGCAGTATTTT; CDR3 protein: CASSLEGQATDTQYF
J gene: TRBJ2-5; V gene: TRBV7-2; clone size: -; D gene: TRBD2; CDR3 DNA: TGTGCCAGCAGCTCCGGGACTAGCGGCTTTAGGACCCAGTACTTC; CDR3 protein: CASSSGTSGFRTQYF
J gene: TRBJ2-7; V gene: TRBV7-9; clone size: -; D gene: -; CDR3 DNA: TGTGCCAGCAGCCCCGCTGGAGGGCCGGTAAACGAGCAGTACTTC; CDR3 protein: CASSPAGGPVNEQYF
J gene: TRBJ2-2; V gene: TRBV4-2; clone size: -; D gene: -; CDR3 DNA: TGTGCCAGCAGCTTGGGAGAAAACACCGGGGAGCTGTTTTTT; CDR3 protein: CASSLGENTGELFF
J gene: TRBJ1-4; V gene: TRBV10-2; clone size: -; D gene: TRBD1; CDR3 DNA: TGCGCCAGCAGTGCTCAACAGGGGGCGTCTGAAAAACTGTTTTTT; CDR3 protein: CASSAQQGASEKLFF
J gene: TRBJ1-4; V gene: TRBV6-1; clone size: -; D gene: TRBD1; CDR3 DNA: TGTGCCAGCAGTGTCCAGATGGGACAGGGGACTGAAAAACTGTTTTTT; CDR3 protein: CASSVQMGQGTEKLFF
J gene: TRBJ2-1; V gene: TRBV5-8; clone size: few; D gene: TRBD2; CDR3 DNA: TGTGCCAGCAGCTTGCCTAGCGGGGGTATTGATGAGCAGTTCTTC; CDR3 protein: CASSLPSGGIDEQFF
J gene: TRBJ1-3; V gene: TRBV30; clone size: -; D gene: -; CDR3 DNA: TGTGCCTGGACCCCGAGCTCTGGAAACACCATATATTTT; CDR3 protein: CAWTPSSGNTIYF
J gene: TRBJ1-6; V gene: TRBV9; clone size: -; D gene: -; CDR3 DNA: TGTGCCAGCAGCCCAAGAGCGGTTCCAGACTCACCCCTCCACTTT; CDR3 protein: CASSPRAVPDSPLHF
J gene: TRBJ1-5; V gene: TRBV5-1; clone size: once; D gene: TRBD1; CDR3 DNA: TGCGCCAGCAGTCCAGGGGGTAGGGGCAATCAGCCCCAGCATTTT; CDR3 protein: CASSPGGRGNQPQHF
J gene: TRBJ2-7; V gene: TRBV29-1; clone size: -; D gene: TRBD2; CDR3 DNA: TGCAGCGTTGTGTCTAGCGGGAGTAACTCCTACGAGCAGTACTTC; CDR3 protein: CSVVSSGSNSYEQYF
J gene: TRBJ1-3; V gene: TRBV19; clone size: -; D gene: -; CDR3 DNA: TGTGCCAGTAGTAAGGACAGCGGAACTGGAAACACCATATATTTT; CDR3 protein: CASSKDSGTGNTIYF
J gene: TRBJ1-5; V gene: TRBV6-1; clone size: -; D gene: -; CDR3 DNA: TGTGCCAGCAGTGAAGACTCCAGCAATCAGCCCCAGCATTTT; CDR3 protein: CASSEDSSNQPQHF
J gene: TRBJ2-1; V gene: TRBV27; clone size: medium-sized; D gene: -; CDR3 DNA: TGTGCCAGCAGTCCGGGGACAACTACCTACAATGAGCAGTTCTTC; CDR3 protein: CASSPGTTTYNEQFF
J gene: TRBJ2-5; V gene: TRBV5-1; clone size: -; D gene: -; CDR3 DNA: TGCGCCAGCAGCTTGGCCCGTTTGGCCCCCCAAGAGACCCAGTACTTC; CDR3 protein: CASSLARLAPQETQYF
J gene: TRBJ2-5; V gene: TRBV7-2; clone size: few; D gene: TRBD2; CDR3 DNA: TGTGCCAGCAGCTTAGGAGTTGTAGCGGGACTCCAAGAGACCCAGTACTTC; CDR3 protein: CASSLGVVAGLQETQYF
J gene: TRBJ1-4; V gene: TRBV5-1; clone size: -; D gene: -; CDR3 DNA: TGCGCCAGCAGCTTGCATGCGGGAACTAATGAAAAACTGTTTTTT; CDR3 protein: CASSLHAGTNEKLFF
J gene: TRBJ2-2; V gene: TRBV12-3/TRBV12-4; clone size: medium-sized; D gene: -; CDR3 DNA: TGTGCCACCACGACTGCGAACACCGGGGAGCTGTTTTTT; CDR3 protein: CATTTANTGELFF
J gene: TRBJ1-1; V gene: TRBV10-3; clone size: -; D gene: TRBD1; CDR3 DNA: TGTGCCATCAGTGAATCTGACAGGGCGAACACTGAAGCTTTCTTT; CDR3 protein: CAISESDRANTEAFF
J gene: TRBJ1-2; V gene: TRBV4-1; clone size: -; D gene: TRBD1; CDR3 DNA: TGCGCCAGCAGACCTTCGGGACAGGTACCCTATGGCTACACCTTC; CDR3 protein: CASRPSGQVPYGYTF
J gene: TRBJ1-1; V gene: TRBV6-5; clone size: -; D gene: -; CDR3 DNA: TGTGCCTGCCGGGGGGGGAACACTGAAGCTTTCTTT; CDR3 protein: CACRGGNTEAFF
J gene: TRBJ1-2; V gene: TRBV6-1; clone size: -; D gene: -; CDR3 DNA: TGTGCCAGCAGTGATCGGGGGGCGGTCTATGGCTACACCTTC; CDR3 protein: CASSDRGAVYGYTF
J gene: TRBJ2-3; V gene: TRBV5-6; clone size: -; D gene: TRBD2; CDR3 DNA: TGTGCCAGCAGGTCTACTAGCGGGGGGGCAGCAGATACGCAGTATTTT; CDR3 protein: CASRSTSGGAADTQYF
J gene: TRBJ2-5; V gene: TRBV5-1; clone size: -; D gene: -; CDR3 DNA: TGCGCCAGCTCAGGGGGGCACCAAGAGACCCAGTACTTC; CDR3 protein: CASSGGHQETQYF
J gene: TRBJ2-7; V gene: TRBV19; clone size: -; D gene: -; CDR3 DNA: TGTGCCAGTAGTATAAGCCCCTCCTACGAGCAGTACTTC; CDR3 protein: CASSISPSYEQYF
J gene: TRBJ1-3; V gene: TRBV10-3; clone size: few; D gene: TRBD1; CDR3 DNA: TGTGCCATCAGTGGGACAGGGGAAACTGGAAACACCATATATTTT; CDR3 protein: CAISGTGETGNTIYF
J gene: TRBJ2-1; V gene: TRBV25-1; clone size: -; D gene: TRBD2; CDR3 DNA: TGTGCCAGCAGTGATTCCCGGACTAGCCGGGGGGAGCAGTTCTTC; CDR3 protein: CASSDSRTSRGEQFF
J gene: TRBJ2-3; V gene: TRBV7-6; clone size: -; D gene: -; CDR3 DNA: TGTGCCAGCAGCAGCCGGGACACAGATACGCAGTATTTT; CDR3 protein: CASSSRDTDTQYF
J gene: TRBJ2-7; V gene: TRBV19; clone size: -; D gene: TRBD2; CDR3 DNA: TGTGCCAGTAGTATTGGTTGGCGGGAGGGCTCCTACGAGCAGTACTTC; CDR3 protein: CASSIGWREGSYEQYF
J gene: TRBJ1-5; V gene: TRBV7-3; clone size: few; D gene: TRBD1; CDR3 DNA: TGTGCCAGCAGCTTAAATCTAAGCGAGGGGGCGTACCAGCCCCAGCATTTT; CDR3 protein: CASSLNLSEGAYQPQHF
J gene: TRBJ1-1; V gene: TRBV19; clone size: once; D gene: -; CDR3 DNA: TGTGCCAGTAGTATCCCAGGGTGGGACACTGAAGCTTTCTTT; CDR3 protein: CASSIPGWDTEAFF
J gene: TRBJ1-1; V gene: TRBV20-1; clone size: -; D gene: -; CDR3 DNA: TGCAGTGCTAGTCAGGGAAGAAGGACAGTTAACACTGAAGCTTTCTTT; CDR3 protein: CSASQGRRTVNTEAFF
J gene: TRBJ2-3; V gene: TRBV6-5; clone size: -; D gene: TRBD2; CDR3 DNA: TGTGCCAGCAGTCGGACTAGCTTTCTCACAGATACGCAGTATTTT; CDR3 protein: CASSRTSFLTDTQYF
J gene: TRBJ2-7; V gene: TRBV4-1; clone size: -; D gene: -; CDR3 DNA: TGCGCCAGCAGCCAAGGGACAGAGGTTGTCGAGCAGTACTTC; CDR3 protein: CASSQGTEVVEQYF
J gene: TRBJ1-6; V gene: TRBV7-9; clone size: -; D gene: -; CDR3 DNA: TGTGCCAGCAGCTTGGGCTTCAATTCACCCCTCCACTTT; CDR3 protein: CASSLGFNSPLHF
J gene: TRBJ2-5; V gene: TRBV7-9; clone size: -; D gene: TRBD2; CDR3 DNA: TGTGCCAGCAGCTTCGCGGGGGGGCCTGGAGAGACCCAGTACTTC; CDR3 protein: CASSFAGGPGETQYF
J gene: TRBJ1-2; V gene: TRBV9; clone size: -; D gene: -; CDR3 DNA: TGTGCCAGCAGCCCATTAGACGGAATTCGGGAAGGCTACACCTTC; CDR3 protein: CASSPLDGIREGYTF